These T cell receptor beta chains were read from a single sample in a study of spatial heterogeneity in lung cancer. TCRdb itself ran the 5' RACE reads through MiXCR, one entry per CDR3 protein. The table includes 10,000 to 15,000 distinct CDR3 sequences, around 6.1% detected once. The material sequenced was lung tumor tissue, taken at surgery. The receptors derive from a female donor with early-stage non-small cell lung cancer. Both conserved end residues are part of each CDR3. The order of the fields is D gene, clone size, V gene, J gene, CDR3 protein, CDR3 DNA. The D gene is left open where the match is weak. Some rows mark clone size as missing; the rest say once, few, many or name a class of expanded clone.

>-|-|TRBV7-6|TRBJ1-1
CASSLLVGGRPEAFF
TGTGCCAGCAGCTTACTTGTGGGGGGTCGGCCTGAAGCTTTCTTT
>-|medium-sized|TRBV20-1|TRBJ1-4
CSARIPTNEKLFF
TGCAGTGCTAGAATTCCAACTAATGAAAAACTGTTTTTT
>-|medium-sized|TRBV28|TRBJ1-2
CASGSGGADYGYTF
TGTGCCAGCGGAAGTGGGGGGGCAGACTATGGCTACACCTTC
>TRBD2|medium-sized|TRBV12-3/TRBV12-4|TRBJ2-1
CASRRSGSTEYEQFF
TGTGCCAGCAGGAGAAGCGGGAGTACGGAGTATGAGCAGTTCTTC
>-|few|TRBV29-1|TRBJ2-7
CSGVGSSYEQYF
TGCAGCGGGGTGGGGAGCTCCTACGAGCAGTACTTC
>-|many|TRBV10-3|TRBJ1-1
CAISGGNTEAFF
TGTGCCATCAGCGGCGGGAACACTGAAGCTTTCTTT
>TRBD1|many|TRBV28|TRBJ2-7
CASSPRGPIPYEQYF
TGTGCCAGCAGCCCAAGGGGGCCGATTCCCTACGAGCAGTACTTC
>-|medium-sized|TRBV12-3/TRBV12-4|TRBJ1-5
CASSLMVDQPQHF
TGTGCCAGCAGTTTAATGGTAGATCAGCCCCAGCATTTT
>-|many|TRBV27|TRBJ2-6
CASSLGQLRSGANVLTF
TGTGCCAGCAGTTTAGGGCAACTTAGGTCTGGGGCCAACGTCCTGACTTTC
>TRBD1|medium-sized|TRBV7-3|TRBJ2-1
CASSYRGSRFYSSYNEQFF
TGTGCCAGCAGCTACAGGGGCTCCCGATTCTATAGCTCCTACAATGAGCAGTTCTTC
>-|many|TRBV4-3|TRBJ1-5
CASSPVVGNQPQHF
TGCGCCAGCAGCCCAGTCGTCGGCAATCAGCCCCAGCATTTT
>TRBD2|many|TRBV10-3|TRBJ2-1
CAIRPAGGVYNEQFF
TGTGCCATCAGGCCAGCGGGAGGGGTCTACAATGAGCAGTTCTTC
>TRBD1|many|TRBV7-2|TRBJ1-2
CASSQTGGRYYGYTF
TGTGCCAGCAGCCAGACAGGGGGGCGGTACTATGGCTACACCTTC
>-|many|TRBV6-2/TRBV6-3|TRBJ1-5
CASSSSTYRRPNQPQHF
TGTGCCAGCAGTTCATCTACCTACAGGAGACCCAATCAGCCCCAGCATTTT
>-|medium-sized|TRBV11-2|TRBJ2-7
CASSFGGPYEQYF
TGTGCCAGCAGTTTTGGGGGGCCCTACGAGCAGTACTTC
>-|many|TRBV6-5|TRBJ2-7
CASSSYYEQYF
TGTGCCAGCAGCTCATACTACGAGCAGTACTTC
>-|many|TRBV6-2/TRBV6-3|TRBJ2-2
CASSYSYPGAGAGELFF
TGTGCCAGCAGTTACTCATATCCGGGGGCTGGCGCCGGGGAGCTGTTTTTT
>-|medium-sized|TRBV28|TRBJ2-5
CASSKRLGTNQETQYF
TGTGCCAGCAGTAAGCGCCTTGGGACAAATCAAGAGACCCAGTACTTC
>-|medium-sized|TRBV5-5|TRBJ2-6
CASSWRDYFSGANVLTF
TGTGCCAGCAGCTGGAGGGATTACTTCTCTGGGGCCAACGTCCTGACTTTC
>TRBD1|many|TRBV2|TRBJ1-3
CASNQGAGNTIYF
TGTGCCAGCAACCAGGGGGCTGGAAACACCATATATTTT
>-|few|TRBV7-2|TRBJ1-1
CASSLESRSAFF
TGTGCCAGCAGCTTAGAGAGCCGATCGGCTTTCTTT
>-|few|TRBV28|TRBJ1-2
CASSPPAISTNLGYTF
TGTGCCAGCAGCCCTCCGGCCATTTCAACCAATCTTGGCTACACCTTC
>-|many|TRBV5-1|TRBJ2-2
CASSFDPTNTGELFF
TGCGCCAGCAGCTTCGACCCCACGAACACCGGGGAGCTGTTTTTT
>TRBD2|many|TRBV7-2|TRBJ2-5
CASSFGLSAGGWETQYF
TGTGCCAGCAGCTTCGGACTCTCGGCGGGAGGTTGGGAGACCCAGTACTTC
>-|many|TRBV7-6|TRBJ2-3
CASSSGIRDTQYF
TGTGCCAGCAGCTCCGGGATTAGAGATACGCAGTATTTT
>TRBD1|many|TRBV7-2|TRBJ2-3
CASSRDRLQYF
TGTGCCAGCAGCAGGGACAGATTGCAGTATTTT
>-|medium-sized|TRBV20-1|TRBJ2-5
CSALNPIEGLSETQYF
TGCAGTGCTCTGAACCCCATAGAAGGTCTATCGGAGACCCAGTACTTC
>-|many|TRBV5-1|TRBJ2-3
CASSLGSSTDTQYF
TGCGCCAGCAGCTTGGGGAGCTCGACAGATACGCAGTATTTT
>-|many|TRBV18|TRBJ2-1
CASSLRDEQFF
TGTGCCAGCTCGTTGCGCGATGAGCAGTTCTTC
>-|many|TRBV6-1|TRBJ2-2
CASGKDTGELFF
TGTGCCAGTGGGAAGGACACCGGGGAGCTGTTTTTT